This TCR beta chain was found in a study of CD8+ T cells in alopecia areata. Extracted RNA was reverse transcribed into cDNA, the sequencing template. Some clones are missing from TCRdb's copy, which holds only in-frame ones; the method was immunoSEQ multiplex PCR. The table records 200,000 to 250,000 clones, roughly 66% of them present only once. Trimming took off 8 bases at V and 6 bases at J, with 17 bases between the two ends. CDR1 and CDR2 from the germline V gene are SGHRS and YFSETQ. This CDR3 comprises 13 residues. Study results and caveats: Significant decreases in scalp clonality and expanded CD8+ clones followed tofacitinib treatment.

Treatment indicated: oral pan-JAK inhibitor, 5-10 mg twice daily. Comment on this clone: Its antigen is currently unknown. Within the sample, other DNA sequences also encode this same CDR3.

This rearrangement joins TRBV5-1 to TRBJ1-2, with D tentatively TRBD1 (5 bases). This material consisted of CD4+ T cells sorted from blood, taken around week 42, from a patient treated with tofacitinib. This clonotype was sampled from a human donor with alopecia areata. The CDR3 spells CASSLARGDGYTF. The DNA of the CDR3 is TGCGCCAGTAGCCTAGCGAGGGGAGATGGCTACACCTTC.